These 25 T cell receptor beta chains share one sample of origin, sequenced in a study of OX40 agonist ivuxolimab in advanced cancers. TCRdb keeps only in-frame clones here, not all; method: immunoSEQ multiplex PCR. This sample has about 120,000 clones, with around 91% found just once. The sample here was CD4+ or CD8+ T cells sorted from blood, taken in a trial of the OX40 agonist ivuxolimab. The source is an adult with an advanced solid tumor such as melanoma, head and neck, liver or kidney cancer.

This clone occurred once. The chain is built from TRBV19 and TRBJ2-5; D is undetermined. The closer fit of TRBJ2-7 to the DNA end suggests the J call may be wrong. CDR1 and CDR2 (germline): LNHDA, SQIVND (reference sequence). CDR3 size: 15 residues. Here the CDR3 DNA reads TGTGCCAGTAGTATAGGGGGTTCGAGAGACTACGAGCAGTACTTC. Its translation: CASSIGGSRDYEQYF.

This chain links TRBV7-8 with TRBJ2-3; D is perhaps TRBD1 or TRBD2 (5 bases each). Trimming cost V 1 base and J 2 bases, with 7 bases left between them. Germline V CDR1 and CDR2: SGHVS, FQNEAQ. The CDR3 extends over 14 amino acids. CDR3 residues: CASSLDGTTDTQYF. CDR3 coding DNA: TGTGCCAGCAGCTTAGACGGGACCACAGATACGCAGTATTTT.

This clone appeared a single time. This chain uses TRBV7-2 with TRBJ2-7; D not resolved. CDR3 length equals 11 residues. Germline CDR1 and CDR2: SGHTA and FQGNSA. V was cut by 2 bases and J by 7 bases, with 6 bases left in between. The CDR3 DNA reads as TGTGCCAGCAGCTTACGCCTGGAGCAGTACTTC. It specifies CASSLRLEQYF.

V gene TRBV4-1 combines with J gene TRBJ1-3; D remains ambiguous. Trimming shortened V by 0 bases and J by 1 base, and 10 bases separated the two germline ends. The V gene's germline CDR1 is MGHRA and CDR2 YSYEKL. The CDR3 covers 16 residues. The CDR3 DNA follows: TGCGCCAGCAGCCAAGATGCCCAGGCGTCTGGAAACACCATATATTTT. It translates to CASSQDAQASGNTIYF.

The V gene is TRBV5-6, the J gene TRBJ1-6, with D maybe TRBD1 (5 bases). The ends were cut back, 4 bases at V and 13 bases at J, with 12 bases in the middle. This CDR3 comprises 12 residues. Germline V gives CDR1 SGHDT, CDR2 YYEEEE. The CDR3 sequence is CASSEARVPLHF. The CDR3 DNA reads TGTGCCAGCAGCGAAGCCAGGGTGCCCCTCCACTTT.

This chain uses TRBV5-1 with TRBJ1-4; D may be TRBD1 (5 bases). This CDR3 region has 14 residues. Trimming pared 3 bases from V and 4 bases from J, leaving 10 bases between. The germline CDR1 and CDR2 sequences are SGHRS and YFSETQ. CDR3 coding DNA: TGCGCCAGCAGCTCTGGAAGGGGTAATGAAAAACTGTTTTTT. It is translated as CASSSGRGNEKLFF.

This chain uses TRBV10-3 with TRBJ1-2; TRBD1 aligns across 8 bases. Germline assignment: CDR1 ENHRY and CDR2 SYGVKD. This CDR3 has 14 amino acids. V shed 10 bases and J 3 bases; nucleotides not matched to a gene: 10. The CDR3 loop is CATSGATGDYGYTF. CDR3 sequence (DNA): TGTGCCACCTCCGGCGCGACAGGGGACTATGGCTACACCTTC.

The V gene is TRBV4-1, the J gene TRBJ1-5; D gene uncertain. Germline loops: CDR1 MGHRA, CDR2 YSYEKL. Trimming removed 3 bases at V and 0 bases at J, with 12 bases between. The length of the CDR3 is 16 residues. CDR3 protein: CASSHDTGGSNQPQHF. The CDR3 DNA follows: TGCGCCAGCAGCCATGACACGGGCGGTAGCAATCAGCCCCAGCATTTT.

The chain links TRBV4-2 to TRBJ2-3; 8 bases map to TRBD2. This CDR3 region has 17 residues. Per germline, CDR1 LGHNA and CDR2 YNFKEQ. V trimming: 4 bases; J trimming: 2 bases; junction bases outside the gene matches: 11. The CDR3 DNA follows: TGTGCCAGCAGCCCCCAGGGTAGCGGGGTGAACACAGATACGCAGTATTTT. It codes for CASSPQGSGVNTDTQYF.

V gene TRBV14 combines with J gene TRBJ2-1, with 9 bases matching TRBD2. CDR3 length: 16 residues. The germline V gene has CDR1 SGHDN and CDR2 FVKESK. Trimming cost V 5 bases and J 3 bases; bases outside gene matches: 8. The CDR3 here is CASSDPAGGSYNEQFF. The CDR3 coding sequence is TGTGCCAGCAGCGACCCGGCGGGGGGGAGCTACAATGAGCAGTTCTTC.

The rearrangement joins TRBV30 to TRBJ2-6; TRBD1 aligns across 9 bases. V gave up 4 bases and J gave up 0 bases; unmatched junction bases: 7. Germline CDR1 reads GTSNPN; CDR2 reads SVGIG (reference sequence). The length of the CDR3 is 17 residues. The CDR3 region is CAWILRDRDSGANVLTF. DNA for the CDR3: TGTGCCTGGATACTCCGGGACAGGGACTCTGGGGCCAACGTCCTGACTTTC.

For the CDR3, the DNA is TGTGCCAGTAGTATAAGATCCTCGAGCGGGGGGACCTACAATGAGCAGTTCTTC. It is translated as CASSIRSSSGGTYNEQFF. The chain is built from TRBV19 and TRBJ2-1; 9 positions match TRBD2. Unmatched junction bases numbered 10, after V lost 2 bases and J lost 2 bases. The length of the CDR3 is 18 residues. Germline V gene data show CDR1 as LNHDA and CDR2 as SQIVND (reference sequence).

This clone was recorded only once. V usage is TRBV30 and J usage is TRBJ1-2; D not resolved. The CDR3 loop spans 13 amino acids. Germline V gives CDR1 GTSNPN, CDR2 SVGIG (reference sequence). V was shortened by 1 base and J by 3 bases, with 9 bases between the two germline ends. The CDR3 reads CAWSAGLDYGYTF. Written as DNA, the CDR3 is TGTGCCTGGAGTGCAGGTTTGGACTATGGCTACACCTTC.

CDR3 sequence reads: CASSVETGTGNTIYF. The CDR3 coding sequence is TGTGCCAGCAGCGTGGAGACCGGGACAGGAAACACCATATATTTT. The gene calls are TRBV9 and TRBJ1-3; TRBD1 might be the D (6 bases). V lost 2 bases and J 4 bases, leaving 13 bases between the germline ends. This CDR3 is built from 15 residues. CDR1 and CDR2 (germline): SGDLS, YYNGEE. Variable domain in full (rest from reference TRBV9 and TRBJ1-3): DSGVTQTPKHLITATGQRVTLRCSPRSGDLSVYWYQQSLDQGLQFLIQYYNGEERAKGNILERFSAQQFPDLHSELNLSSLELGDSALYFCASSVETGTGNTIYFGEGSWLTVV.

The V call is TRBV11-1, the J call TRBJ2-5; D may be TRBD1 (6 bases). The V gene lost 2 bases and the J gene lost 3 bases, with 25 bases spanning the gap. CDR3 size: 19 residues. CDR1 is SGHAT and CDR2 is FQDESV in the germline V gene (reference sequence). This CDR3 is CASSLFLPLTGRREETQYF. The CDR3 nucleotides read TGTGCCAGCAGCTTATTCCTCCCCTTGACAGGTCGCAGGGAAGAGACCCAGTACTTC.

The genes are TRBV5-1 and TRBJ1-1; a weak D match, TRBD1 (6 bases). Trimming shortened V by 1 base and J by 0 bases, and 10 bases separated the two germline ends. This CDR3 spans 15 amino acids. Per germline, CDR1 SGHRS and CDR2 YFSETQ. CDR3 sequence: CASSLNGQLNTEAFF. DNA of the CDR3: TGCGCCAGCAGCTTGAATGGACAGTTGAACACTGAAGCTTTCTTT.

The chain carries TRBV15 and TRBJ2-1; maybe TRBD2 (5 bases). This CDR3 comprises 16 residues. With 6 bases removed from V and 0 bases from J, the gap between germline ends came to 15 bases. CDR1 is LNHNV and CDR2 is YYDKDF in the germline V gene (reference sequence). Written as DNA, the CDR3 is TGTGCCACCAGTCCGGCTGGGAGCGGCTCCTACAATGAGCAGTTCTTC. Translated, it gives CATSPAGSGSYNEQFF.

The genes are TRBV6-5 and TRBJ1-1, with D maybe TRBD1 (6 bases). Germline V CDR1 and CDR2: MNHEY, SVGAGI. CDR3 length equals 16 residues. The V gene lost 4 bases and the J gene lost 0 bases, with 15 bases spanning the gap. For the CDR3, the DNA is TGTGCCAGCAGTTCTCCACAGGGTCAATTGAACACTGAAGCTTTCTTT. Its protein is CASSSPQGQLNTEAFF.

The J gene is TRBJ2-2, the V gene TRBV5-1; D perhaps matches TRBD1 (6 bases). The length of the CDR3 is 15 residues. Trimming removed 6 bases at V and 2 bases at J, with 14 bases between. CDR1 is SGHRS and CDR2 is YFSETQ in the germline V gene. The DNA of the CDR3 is TGCGCCAGCACGGACAGCTCCCACAACACCGGGGAGCTGTTTTTT. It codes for CASTDSSHNTGELFF. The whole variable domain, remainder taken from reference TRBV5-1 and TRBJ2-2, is KAGVTQTPRYLIKTRGQQVTLSCSPISGHRSVSWYQQTPGQGLQFLFEYFSETQRNKGNFPGRFSGRQFSNSRSEMNVSTLELGDSALYLCASTDSSHNTGELFFGEGSRLTVL.

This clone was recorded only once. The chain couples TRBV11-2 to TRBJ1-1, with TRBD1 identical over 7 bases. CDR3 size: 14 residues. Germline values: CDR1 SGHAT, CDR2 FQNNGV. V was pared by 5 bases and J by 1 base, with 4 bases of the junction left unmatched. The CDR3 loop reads CASSQGQRNTEAFF. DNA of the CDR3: TGTGCCAGCAGCCAGGGACAGAGGAACACTGAAGCTTTCTTT.

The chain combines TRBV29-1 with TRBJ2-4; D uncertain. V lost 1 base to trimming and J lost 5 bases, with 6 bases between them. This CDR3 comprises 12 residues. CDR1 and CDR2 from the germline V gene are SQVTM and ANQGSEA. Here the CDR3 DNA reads TGCAGCGTTGAAGGAGGCGAAAACATTCAGTACTTC. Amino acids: CSVEGGENIQYF.

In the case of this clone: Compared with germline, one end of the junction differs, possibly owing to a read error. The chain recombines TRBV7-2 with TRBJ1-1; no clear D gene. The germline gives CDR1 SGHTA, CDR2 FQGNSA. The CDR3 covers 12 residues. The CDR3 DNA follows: TGTGCCAGCACCTTACGAAGGACTGAAGCTTTCTTT. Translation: CASTLRRTEAFF.

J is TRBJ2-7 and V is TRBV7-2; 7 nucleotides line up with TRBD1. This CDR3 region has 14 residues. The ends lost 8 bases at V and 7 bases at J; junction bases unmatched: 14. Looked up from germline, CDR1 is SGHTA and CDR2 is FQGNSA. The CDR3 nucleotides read TGTGCCAGCTCTTTCAGCGAGGGGGCGGTTGAGCAGTACTTC. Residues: CASSFSEGAVEQYF.

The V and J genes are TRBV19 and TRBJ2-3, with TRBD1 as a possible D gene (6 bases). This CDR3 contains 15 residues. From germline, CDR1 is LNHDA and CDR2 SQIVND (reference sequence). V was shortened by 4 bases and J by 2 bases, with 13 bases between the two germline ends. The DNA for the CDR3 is TGTGCCAGTAGTACAGGGGCGTCTACCACAGATACGCAGTATTTT. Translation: CASSTGASTTDTQYF.

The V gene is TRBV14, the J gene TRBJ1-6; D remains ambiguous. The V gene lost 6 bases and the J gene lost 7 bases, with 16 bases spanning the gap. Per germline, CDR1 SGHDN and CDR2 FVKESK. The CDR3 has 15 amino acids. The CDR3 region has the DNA TGTGCCAGCAGTCCGGACTTGGCGGGAAATTCACCCCTCCACTTT. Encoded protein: CASSPDLAGNSPLHF.